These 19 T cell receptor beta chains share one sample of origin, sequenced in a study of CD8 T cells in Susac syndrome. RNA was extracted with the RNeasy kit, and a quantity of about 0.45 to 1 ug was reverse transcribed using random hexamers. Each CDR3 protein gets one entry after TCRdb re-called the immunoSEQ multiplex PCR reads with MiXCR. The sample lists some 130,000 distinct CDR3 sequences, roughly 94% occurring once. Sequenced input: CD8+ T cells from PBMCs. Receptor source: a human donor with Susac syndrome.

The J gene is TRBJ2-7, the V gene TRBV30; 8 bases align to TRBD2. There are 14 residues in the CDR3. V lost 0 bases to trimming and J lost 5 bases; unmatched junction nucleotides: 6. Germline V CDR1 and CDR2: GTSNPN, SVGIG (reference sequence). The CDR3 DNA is TGTGCCTGGAGTGTACTGAGTAGCGGGGACGAGCAGTACTTC. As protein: CAWSVLSSGDEQYF.

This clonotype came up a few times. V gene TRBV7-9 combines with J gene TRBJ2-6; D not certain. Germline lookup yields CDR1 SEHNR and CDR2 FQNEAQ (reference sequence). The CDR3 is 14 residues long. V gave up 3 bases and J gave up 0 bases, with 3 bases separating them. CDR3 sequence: CASSLDSGANVLTF. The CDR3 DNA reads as TGTGCCAGCAGCTTGGACTCTGGGGCCAACGTCCTGACTTTC.

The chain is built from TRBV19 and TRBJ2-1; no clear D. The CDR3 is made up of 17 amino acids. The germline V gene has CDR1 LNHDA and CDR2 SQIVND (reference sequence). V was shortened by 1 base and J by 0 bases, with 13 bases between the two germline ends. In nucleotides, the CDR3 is TGTGCCAGTAGTATAGGAGGAGCTTTGAGCTCCTACAATGAGCAGTTCTTC. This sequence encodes CASSIGGALSSYNEQFF.

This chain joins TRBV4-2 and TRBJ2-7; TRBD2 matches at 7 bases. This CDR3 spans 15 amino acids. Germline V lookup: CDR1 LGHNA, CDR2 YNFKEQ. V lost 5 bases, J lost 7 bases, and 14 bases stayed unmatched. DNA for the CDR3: TGTGCCAGCAGCAAAACTAGCGAGCTCTTTGGAGAGCAGTACTTC. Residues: CASSKTSELFGEQYF.

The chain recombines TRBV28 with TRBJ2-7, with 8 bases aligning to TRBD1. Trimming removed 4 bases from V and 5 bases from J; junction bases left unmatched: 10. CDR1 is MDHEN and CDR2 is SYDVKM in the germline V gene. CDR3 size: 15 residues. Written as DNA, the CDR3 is TGTGCCAGCAGTTCCGTCTTGCAGGGGGCTAACGAGCAGTACTTC. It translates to CASSSVLQGANEQYF.

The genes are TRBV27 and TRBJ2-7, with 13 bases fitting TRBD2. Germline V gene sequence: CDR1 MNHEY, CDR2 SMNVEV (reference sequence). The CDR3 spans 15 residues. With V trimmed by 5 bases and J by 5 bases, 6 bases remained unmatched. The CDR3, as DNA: TGTGCCAGCAGTCCCGGGACTAGCGGGACCAACGAGCAGTACTTC. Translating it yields CASSPGTSGTNEQYF.

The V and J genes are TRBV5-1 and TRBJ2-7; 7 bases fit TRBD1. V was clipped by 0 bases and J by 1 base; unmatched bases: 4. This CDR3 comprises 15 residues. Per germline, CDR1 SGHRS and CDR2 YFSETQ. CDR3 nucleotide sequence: TGCGCCAGCAGCTTGGACCCAGGGGGATCCTACGAGCAGTACTTC. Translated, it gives CASSLDPGGSYEQYF.

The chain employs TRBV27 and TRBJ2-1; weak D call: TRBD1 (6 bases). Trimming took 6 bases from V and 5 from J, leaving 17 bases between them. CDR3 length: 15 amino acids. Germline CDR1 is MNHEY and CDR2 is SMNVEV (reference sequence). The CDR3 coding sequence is TGTGCCAGCAGCCCTACAGGGACCCCTGACAATGAGCAGTTCTTC. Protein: CASSPTGTPDNEQFF.

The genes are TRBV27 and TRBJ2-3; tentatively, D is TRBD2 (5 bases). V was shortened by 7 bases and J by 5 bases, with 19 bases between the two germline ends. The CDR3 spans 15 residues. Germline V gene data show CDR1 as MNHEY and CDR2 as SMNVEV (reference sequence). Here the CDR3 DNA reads TGTGCCAGCACCCTACTCTTCGGCAGCGGAGATACGCAGTATTTT. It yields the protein CASTLLFGSGDTQYF.

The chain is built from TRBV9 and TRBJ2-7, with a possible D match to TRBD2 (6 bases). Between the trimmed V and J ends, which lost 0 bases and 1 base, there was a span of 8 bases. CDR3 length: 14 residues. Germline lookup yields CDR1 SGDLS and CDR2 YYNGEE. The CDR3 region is CASSVDAGSYEQYF. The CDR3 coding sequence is TGTGCCAGCAGCGTAGATGCGGGGTCCTACGAGCAGTACTTC.

The CDR3 DNA is TGCAGTGCTAGAGAGATGCGTCACTCCCAAGAGACCCAGTACTTC. Amino acids: CSAREMRHSQETQYF. V gene TRBV20-1 combines with J gene TRBJ2-5; D is ambiguous. The germline V gene has CDR1 DFQATT and CDR2 SNEGSKA (reference sequence). The CDR3 sequence is 15 residues long. Trimming took 0 bases from V and 1 from J, leaving 12 bases between them.

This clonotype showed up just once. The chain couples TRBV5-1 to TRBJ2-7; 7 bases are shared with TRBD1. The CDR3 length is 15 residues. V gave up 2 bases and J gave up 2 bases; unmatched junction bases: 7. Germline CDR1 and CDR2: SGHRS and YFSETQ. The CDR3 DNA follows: TGCGCCAGCAGCTTAACCGACAGGGTGACCTACGAGCAGTACTTC. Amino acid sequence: CASSLTDRVTYEQYF.

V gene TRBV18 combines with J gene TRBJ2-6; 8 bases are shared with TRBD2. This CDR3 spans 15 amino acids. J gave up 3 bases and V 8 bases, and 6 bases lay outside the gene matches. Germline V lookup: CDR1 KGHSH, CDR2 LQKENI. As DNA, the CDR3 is TGTGCCAGCACGGCAAGCGGGAGTGGGGCCAACGTCCTGACTTTC. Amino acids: CASTASGSGANVLTF.

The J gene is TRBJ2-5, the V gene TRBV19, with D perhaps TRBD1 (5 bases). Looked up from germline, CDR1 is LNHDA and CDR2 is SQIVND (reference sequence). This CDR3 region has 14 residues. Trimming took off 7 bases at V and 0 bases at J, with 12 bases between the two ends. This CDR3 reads CASTSRQYQETQYF. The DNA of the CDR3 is TGTGCCAGTACTTCTAGACAGTACCAAGAGACCCAGTACTTC.

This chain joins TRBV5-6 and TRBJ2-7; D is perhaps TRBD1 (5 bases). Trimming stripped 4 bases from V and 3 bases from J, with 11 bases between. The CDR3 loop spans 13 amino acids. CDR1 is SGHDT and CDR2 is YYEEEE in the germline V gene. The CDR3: CASSMMDNYEQYF. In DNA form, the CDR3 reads TGTGCCAGCAGCATGATGGACAACTACGAGCAGTACTTC.

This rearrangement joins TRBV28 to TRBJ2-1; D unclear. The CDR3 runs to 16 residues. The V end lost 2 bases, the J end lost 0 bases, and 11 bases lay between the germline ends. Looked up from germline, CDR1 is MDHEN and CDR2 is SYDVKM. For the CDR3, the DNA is TGTGCCAGCAGTTTACTCCAGGAAAGCTCCTACAATGAGCAGTTCTTC. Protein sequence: CASSLLQESSYNEQFF.

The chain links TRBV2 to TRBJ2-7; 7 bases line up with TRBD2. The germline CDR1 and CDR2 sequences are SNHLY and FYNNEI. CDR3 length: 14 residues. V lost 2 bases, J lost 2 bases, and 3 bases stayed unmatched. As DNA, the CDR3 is TGTGCCAGCAGTGAAAGCGGGACCCCCTACGAGCAGTACTTC. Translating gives CASSESGTPYEQYF.

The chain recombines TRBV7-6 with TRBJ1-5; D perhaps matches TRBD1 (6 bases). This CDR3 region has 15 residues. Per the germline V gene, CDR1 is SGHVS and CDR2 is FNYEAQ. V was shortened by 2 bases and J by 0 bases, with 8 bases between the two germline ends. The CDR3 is CASSLQGSSNQPQHF. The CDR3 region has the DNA TGTGCCAGCAGCTTACAGGGGAGTAGCAATCAGCCCCAGCATTTT.

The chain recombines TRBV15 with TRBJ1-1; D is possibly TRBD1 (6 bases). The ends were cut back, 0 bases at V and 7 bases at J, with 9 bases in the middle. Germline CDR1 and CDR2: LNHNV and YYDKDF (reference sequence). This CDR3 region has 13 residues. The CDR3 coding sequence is TGTGCCACCAGCAGAGATGGACAGTTTGAAGCTTTCTTT. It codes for CATSRDGQFEAFF.